One sample yielded the 22 T cell receptor beta chains listed below, sequenced in a study of T cell repertoires in cytomegalovirus infection. Their antigens are not known. One entry per CDR3 protein, called by TCRdb with MiXCR from the reads. The sample has some 920,000 distinct CDR3 sequences, about a third seen once. The specimen was cultured CD8+ T cells from PBMCs, collected from culture after CMV antigen stimulation. The receptors come from a human donor in good health (CMV status not recorded). Some clones in this sample may be carry-over from other donors' samples.

The chain uses TRBV6-1 and TRBJ1-1, with D perhaps matching TRBD1 (6 bases). Germline lookup yields CDR1 MNHNS and CDR2 SASEGT. Trimming removed 5 bases from V and 5 bases from J, with 12 bases in between. This CDR3 contains 13 residues. In DNA, the CDR3 is TGTGCCAGCAGTTTGGGGGCACGGACTGAAGCTTTCTTT. This sequence encodes CASSLGARTEAFF.

This clonotype showed up many times. CDR3 sequence: CASSLKLTGEFYEQYV. The CDR3 DNA is TGTGCCAGCAGCTTGAAGCTGACAGGGGAGTTCTACGAGCAGTACGTC. The chain joins TRBV7-8 to TRBJ2-7, with 8 bases aligning to TRBD1. This CDR3 has 16 residues. J gave up 3 bases and V 3 bases, and 10 bases lay outside the gene matches. Per the germline V gene, CDR1 is SGHVS and CDR2 is FQNEAQ.

Note on this clonotype: Germline and junction disagree at one end, which may indicate a read error. V usage is TRBV10-3 and J usage is TRBJ2-6, with 9 bases that match TRBD1. From germline, CDR1 is ENHRY and CDR2 SYGVKD. CDR3 length: 14 residues. The CDR3 spells CVIQRTGQGGVLTF. CDR3 nucleotide sequence: TGTGTCATCCAGAGAACGGGACAGGGTGGGGTCCTGACTTTC.

The sample holds a few counts of this clonotype. The rearrangement links TRBV7-9 to TRBJ1-5; D gene uncertain. Germline CDR1 and CDR2: SEHNR and FQNEAQ (reference sequence). The germline V and J ends were trimmed by 1 base and 5 bases, with 9 bases remaining between them. There are 14 residues in the CDR3. CDR3 bases: TGTGCCAGCAGCTTAGGGGCGTGGGATCAGCCCCAGCATTTT. This sequence encodes CASSLGAWDQPQHF.

This clonotype has a handful of counts. The chain combines TRBV6-2 or TRBV6-3 with TRBJ1-6, with D unclear. With 2 bases removed from V and 4 bases from J, the gap between germline ends came to 9 bases. The CDR3 loop spans 15 amino acids. Germline CDR1 is MNHEY and CDR2 is SVGEGT. CDR3 sequence: CASSYRGNYNSPLHF. CDR3 nucleotides: TGTGCCAGCAGTTACAGAGGGAATTATAATTCACCCCTCCACTTT.

On this clonotype itself: A junction boundary mismatches the germline segment, possibly from a read error. This rearrangement joins TRBV12-3 or TRBV12-4 to TRBJ2-3; TRBD2 matches 9 bases. The CDR3 is made up of 15 amino acids. CDR3: CATSLIMSGGFTQYF. CDR3 nucleotides: TGTGCCACCAGTTTAATCATGAGCGGGGGGTTTACGCAGTATTTT.

The gene calls are TRBV11-2 and TRBJ2-1; 9 nucleotides match TRBD2. Germline values: CDR1 SGHAT, CDR2 FQNNGV. The J segment lost 0 bases and the V segment lost 0 bases, leaving 9 bases of the junction unmatched. This CDR3 is 19 amino acids long. In DNA form, the CDR3 reads TGTGCCAGCAGCTTAGATCCAGGTATAGCGGGGGTCTCCTACAATGAGCAGTTCTTC. Translation: CASSLDPGIAGVSYNEQFF.

The chain couples TRBV6-1 to TRBJ2-7, with D possibly TRBD1 on 6 matching bases. The ends were cut back, 2 bases at V and 0 bases at J, with 11 bases in the middle. In germline, CDR1 is MNHNS, CDR2 SASEGT. The CDR3 runs to 15 residues. The CDR3 here is CASSETTGISYEQYF. CDR3 DNA: TGTGCCAGCAGTGAAACTACAGGGATCTCCTACGAGCAGTACTTC.

Here the CDR3 DNA reads TGTGCCAGCAGCATAAAAGGGATGAACACTGAAGCTTTCTTT. Residues: CASSIKGMNTEAFF. This chain connects TRBV7-9 to TRBJ1-1, with D uncertain. V gave up 5 bases and J gave up 0 bases, with 10 bases separating them. Looked up from germline, CDR1 is SEHNR and CDR2 is FQNEAQ (reference sequence). The CDR3 loop spans 14 amino acids.

This clonotype was recorded many times. The chain couples TRBV7-8 to TRBJ1-2, with D unresolved. Germline V gene sequence: CDR1 SGHVS, CDR2 FQNEAQ. The CDR3 has 14 amino acids. The V gene lost 1 base and the J gene lost 4 bases, with 10 bases spanning the gap. CDR3 in DNA: TGTGCCAGCAGCTTAGGGACTACTCTCTATGGCTACACCTTC. It translates to CASSLGTTLYGYTF.

This chain links TRBV12-3 or TRBV12-4 with TRBJ1-1; D unclear. Trimming pared 5 bases from V and 11 bases from J, leaving 9 bases between. The CDR3 length is 10 residues. CDR3 amino acids: CASSGLRAFF. The DNA of the CDR3 is TGTGCCAGCAGTGGCCTACGGGCTTTCTTT.

The V call is TRBV4-1, the J call TRBJ1-5; 8 positions agree with TRBD1. V lost 2 bases to trimming and J lost 1 base; unmatched junction nucleotides: 7. Germline V CDR1 and CDR2: MGHRA, YSYEKL. This CDR3 comprises 17 residues. The CDR3 reads CASSQLQGARSNQPQHF. The CDR3 DNA follows: TGCGCCAGCAGCCAACTTCAGGGGGCACGGAGCAATCAGCCCCAGCATTTT.

This chain connects TRBV7-6 to TRBJ2-7, with 9 bases aligning to TRBD1. CDR1 is SGHVS, CDR2 FNYEAQ, per germline. The CDR3 is made up of 17 amino acids. Losses at the gene ends were 2 bases for V and 4 bases for J; bases not matched to a gene: 12. The CDR3 coding sequence is TGTGCCAGCAGCTTACCCCCGACCGGGACAGGGTCTTACGAGCAGTACTTC. Its translation: CASSLPPTGTGSYEQYF. Full variable domain (missing parts from reference TRBV7-6 and TRBJ2-7): GAGVSQSPRYKVTKRGQDVALRCDPISGHVSLYWYRQALGQGPEFLTYFNYEAQQDKSGLPNDRFSAERPEGSISTLTIQRTEQRDSAMYRCASSLPPTGTGSYEQYFGPGTRLTVT.

In this sample, this clonotype turned up a few times. The rearrangement joins TRBV5-6 to TRBJ1-2, with D tentatively TRBD1 (5 bases). This CDR3 is built from 13 residues. Germline CDR1 is SGHDT and CDR2 is YYEEEE. Trimming cost V 5 bases and J 5 bases, with 13 bases left between them. In nucleotides, the CDR3 is TGTGCCAGCAGACAGGACATGGCGTATGGCTACACCTTC. The encoded protein is CASRQDMAYGYTF.

This chain connects TRBV3-1 to TRBJ1-5, with D unresolved. CDR1 is LGHDT and CDR2 is YNNKEL in the germline V gene (reference sequence). V gave up 4 bases and J gave up 0 bases, with 10 bases separating them. The CDR3 contains 15 residues. The CDR3 DNA sequence: TGTGCCAGCAGCCCTGAGGGATTTAGCAATCAGCCCCAGCATTTT. This gives the protein CASSPEGFSNQPQHF.

This clonotype occurred many times. The chain carries TRBV7-2 and TRBJ2-3; TRBD2 matches at 9 bases. The CDR3 length is 15 residues. V lost 1 base and J lost 3; bases outside the gene matches: 2. Per germline, CDR1 SGHTA and CDR2 FQGNSA. The CDR3 spells CASSLVAGETDTQYF. CDR3 nucleotide sequence: TGTGCCAGCAGCTTAGTAGCGGGGGAAACAGATACGCAGTATTTT.

This clonotype appeared a few times. This chain joins TRBV20-1 and TRBJ1-5; D is possibly TRBD1 (6 bases). Germline V CDR1 and CDR2: DFQATT, SNEGSKA (reference sequence). This CDR3 has 17 amino acids. The V end lost 6 bases, the J end lost 1 base, and 22 bases lay between the germline ends. CDR3 DNA sequence: TGCAGTGCCTCGGGCCTCTCTCGGGGGGCAAGCAATCAGCCCCAGCATTTT. The encoded protein is CSASGLSRGASNQPQHF.

This clonotype appeared a few times. CDR3 DNA: TGTGCCAGCACCCCAGACGGGGGGCTGGGCAGTGAAGCTTTCTTT. This sequence encodes CASTPDGGLGSEAFF. The chain has TRBV14 and TRBJ1-1; maybe TRBD1 (6 bases). With 7 bases removed from V and 7 bases from J, the gap between germline ends came to 22 bases. The CDR3 loop spans 15 amino acids. CDR1 is SGHDN, CDR2 FVKESK, per germline.

This clonotype was recorded once. J is TRBJ2-2 and V is TRBV28; tentatively, D is TRBD2 (6 bases). V was cut by 5 bases and J by 7 bases, with 14 bases left in between. The CDR3 runs 14 residues. Per germline, CDR1 MDHEN and CDR2 SYDVKM. The DNA of the CDR3 is TGTGCCAGCAGTAATCAGAATAGCGGCGGGGAGCTGTTTTTT. Encoded protein: CASSNQNSGGELFF.

The chain uses TRBV10-3 and TRBJ1-1; TRBD1 might be the D (5 bases). The germline gives CDR1 ENHRY, CDR2 SYGVKD. V was cut by 6 bases and J by 1 base, with 18 bases left in between. CDR3 size: 16 residues. As DNA, the CDR3 is TGTGCCATCAGGGAGCCCCAACAGGCTAGGAACACTGAAGCTTTCTTT. It encodes CAIREPQQARNTEAFF.

In regard to this clonotype: Since a much larger clone is just one base distant, this may be a read error. The CDR3 DNA reads TGTGCCAACAGCTTAGCGGGGGGGCCAAATCATGAGCAGTTCTTC. This gives the protein CANSLAGGPNHEQFF. J is TRBJ2-1 and V is TRBV7-2; 11 nucleotides align to TRBD2. Germline V gene data show CDR1 as SGHTA and CDR2 as FQGNSA. This CDR3 is 15 amino acids long.

This clonotype was observed a handful of times. The chain has TRBV7-9 and TRBJ2-7; the D gene is possibly TRBD1 (6 bases). CDR3 length: 14 amino acids. V lost 5 bases and J lost 7, with 18 bases in between. Per germline, CDR1 SEHNR and CDR2 FQNEAQ (reference sequence). CDR3 region: CASSRPGTPLEQYF. CDR3 DNA: TGTGCCAGCAGCCGACCCGGGACACCCCTGGAGCAGTACTTC.